This T cell receptor beta chain comes out of a study of beta chain features in type 1 diabetes (dated by TCRdb to between 2018 and 2020). With respect to the entire study: Patients and healthy donors did not differ in mean age, gender distribution, total cell number or subset yield. A total of roughly 100 million sorted cells were examined across all samples, and RNA yield correlated strongly with the number of cells per subset. In the study, TCRB repertoires of sorted circulating CD4+ T cell subsets from recently diagnosed type 1 diabetes patients were compared with those of matched healthy donors. Whereas all 30 or so donors provided naive and central memory subsets, regulatory and stem cell-like memory subsets were isolated from just 8 patients and roughly 8 healthy donors. What the work shows at the level of the full study, not this receptor alone: Naive, central memory and regulatory TCRB repertoires appeared to be more similar among patients than among healthy donors. PCR might favor shorter templates, but patient and control samples were amplified and corrected together, so any skew would affect both groups equally. At VDJ recombination sites, patients with type 1 diabetes made fewer insertions and deleted more nucleotides, a pattern implying thymic rearrangement abnormalities. Because small numbers of individuals were included in the HLA sub-analyses, any influence of HLA type on TCRB rearrangement was left unresolved. Because cDNA was sequenced instead of genomic DNA, highly expressing activated cells could be over-represented, though the groups showed no difference in activation or CD3 levels. Type 1 diabetes patients showed a moderate but significant shortening of TCRB CDR3 length in all four CD4+ subsets.

The entire isolated RNA was reverse transcribed using the High Capacity cDNA Reverse Transcription Kit, and thus expressed TCRB transcripts were sequenced. Deep immunoSEQ sequencing was performed on naive, central memory and regulatory T cell samples, with an average of roughly 4 million total reads per sample. Sorted cells were lysed in RLT buffer and RNA was extracted with DNase-treated RNeasy Micro or Mini kits, depending on cell number. To prevent cross-contamination, every cell subset was processed on its own, while patient and healthy donor samples were processed together. Using the immunoSEQ multiplex PCR, TCRB sequences were amplified from cDNA into 87-bp fragments spanning the CDR3 region. Amplicons were sequenced on the Illumina HiSeq platform. The authors' analysis ran thus. PCR bias was corrected computationally using synthetic template baselines, and reads within Hamming distance 2 were collapsed, with unmergeable singletons discarded. Reads were aligned against IMGT so that V, D and J genes, CDR3 length and insertions or deletions at six rearrangement sites could be assigned. Clonotype counts were normalized to sorted cell number within each subset before computing true diversity and Gini coefficients with the tcR R package. The overlap coefficient, calculated on TCRB nucleotide sequences, was used to measure repertoire sharing. TCRdb re-hosts the immuneACCESS table, in-frame sequences only. Its copies lack some clones; in the studies checked, an unresolved V gene accounts for under half of them, and the cause for the rest is not known. That table gives V, J and clone size, and the DNA gave D and trimming. The sample table shows more than 60,000 clones, and approximately 59% are seen once. The ten largest clones represent about 2.2% of the sample.

Each donor gave one peripheral blood draw, averaging approximately 110 mL, which was collected into heparinised tubes. Naive, central memory, regulatory and stem cell-like memory CD4+ T cells were sorted on a BD FACSAria II using a panel including CD45RO, CCR7, CD25, CD127, CD95 and CD27. All sorted populations exceeded 95% purity. PBMCs were separated immediately by Lymphoprep density gradient centrifugation and were stained directly, without being cultured. So that batch effects would be minimized, each experiment stained and sorted samples in pairs, pairing one healthy donor with one patient. This clone showed up just a few times. The specificity of this receptor is unknown. Base quality data are lacking; no much larger clone is found one base away. V is reduced by 1 base and J by 4 bases, leaving a spacing of 14 bases between them. Measured from the cysteine to the phenylalanine, the CDR3 is 16 residues long. Kept here is only the CDR3 DNA, which spans 48 bases and is read in frame from base 1. The germline V gene encodes CDR1 SNHLY and CDR2 FYNNEI.

The chain joins TRBV2 to TRBJ1-3, with TRBD1 tentatively as D gene (5 bases match). This clonotype originated in a woman aged 18-29 years in good health. Specimen: Tregs from blood. The cell subset or site label for this specimen denotes: regulatory CD4+ T cells. Here is the DNA: TGTGCCAGCAGTGAAGGCAGGGCCTGGGCCGGAAACACCATATATTTT. It translates to CASSEGRAWAGNTIYF.